This paragraph covers one T cell receptor (delta chain) sequence. What it recognizes is unknown. The data derive from a study of human gamma delta and Vdelta1 T cells. The CDR3 is 16 residues long. In germline, CDR1 is TSWWSYY, CDR2 QGS. V lost 4 bases, J lost 4 bases, and 13 bases stayed unmatched. TCRdb reprocessed the PCR reads using CATT. The sample carries fewer than 15,000 delta-chain clones, approximately 51% recorded once. The receptor was isolated from a human donor in good health. This sequence joins TRDV1 and TRDJ4, with 9 bases matching TRDD2. Sequences were obtained from Vdelta1 gamma-delta T cells from blood grown in culture (DOT cells). CDR3 nucleotide sequence: TGTGCTCTTGGGGGGTTACCTTCCTACGAGACGCTACCCCTGATCTTT. Translated, it gives CALGGLPSYETLPLIF.